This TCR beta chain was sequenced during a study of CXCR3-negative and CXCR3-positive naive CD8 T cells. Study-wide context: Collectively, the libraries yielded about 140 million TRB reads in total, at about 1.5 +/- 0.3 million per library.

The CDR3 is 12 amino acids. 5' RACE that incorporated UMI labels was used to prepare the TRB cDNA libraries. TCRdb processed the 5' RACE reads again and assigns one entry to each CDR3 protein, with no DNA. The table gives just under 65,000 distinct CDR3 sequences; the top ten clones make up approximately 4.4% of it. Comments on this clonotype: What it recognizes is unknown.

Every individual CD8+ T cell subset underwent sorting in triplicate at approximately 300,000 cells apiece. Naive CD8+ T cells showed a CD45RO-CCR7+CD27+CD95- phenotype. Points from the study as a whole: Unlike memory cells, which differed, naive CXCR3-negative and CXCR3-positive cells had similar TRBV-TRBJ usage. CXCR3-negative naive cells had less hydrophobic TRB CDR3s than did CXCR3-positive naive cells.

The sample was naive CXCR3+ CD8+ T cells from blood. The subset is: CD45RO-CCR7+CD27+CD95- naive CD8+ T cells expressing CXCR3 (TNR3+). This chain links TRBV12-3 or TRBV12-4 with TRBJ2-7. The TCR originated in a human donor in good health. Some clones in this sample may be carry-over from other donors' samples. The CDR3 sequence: CASSLYAYEQYF.